This entry is about one T cell receptor (beta chain). In the source study's methods: Reference gene primer amplification gave nucleated cell count estimates. Sequencing was performed with immunoSEQ multiplex PCR; in TCRdb, only in-frame clones are kept and a portion is missing. V and J calls and clone size come straight from that table; D and trimming were deduced from the DNA. The table shows about 190,000 clones, with about 83% occurring only once. This CDR3 spans 17 amino acids. V dropped 5 bases and J dropped 2 bases, with 22 bases sitting between them. CDR1 is MDHEN and CDR2 is SYDVKM in the germline V gene. This sample is drawn from a study of blood T cell repertoires in COVID-19. Across the study: COVID-19 samples collected from the United States, Italy and Spain covered acute and convalescent phases. The cDNA or gDNA used as material had been derived from T cells, B-cell-depleted T cells, or PBMCs.

The TCR sequence derives from a woman aged 70-85 years with active or convalescent COVID-19. The chain couples TRBV28 to TRBJ2-7, with a tentative D call TRBD1 (5 bases). The sample consisted of peripheral blood. CDR3 region: CASSPTLGAGLPYEQYF. The DNA for the CDR3 is TGTGCCAGCAGTCCCACGTTAGGGGCCGGGCTTCCCTACGAGCAGTACTTC.